One and the same sample provided the 26 T cell receptor beta chains below, sequenced in a study of blood T cell repertoires in COVID-19. The protocol was immunoSEQ multiplex PCR, while the TCRdb copy is restricted to in-frame clones and leaves out a portion. The sample records roughly 66,000 clones, about 90% being singletons. Material for sequencing was peripheral blood. The receptors derive from a human donor in a cohort sampled during active COVID-19.

The chain links TRBV19 to TRBJ1-2; 8 positions agree with TRBD1. V lost 7 bases and J lost 4; bases outside the gene matches: 11. This CDR3 is built from 15 residues. Germline-derived CDR1 and CDR2 are LNHDA and SQIVND (reference sequence). CDR3 DNA: TGTGCCAGTACAATTGGGCAGGGGGCGTCCTATGGCTACACCTTC. The encoded protein is CASTIGQGASYGYTF. Full variable domain (outside the CDR3, taken from reference TRBV19 and TRBJ1-2): DGGITQSPKYLFRKEGQNVTLSCEQNLNHDAMYWYRQDPGQGLRLIYYSQIVNDFQKGDIAEGYSVSREKKESFPLTVTSAQKNPTAFYLCASTIGQGASYGYTFGSGTRLTVV.

A few counts support this clone. In the same sample, other DNA sequences code for this CDR3. The V call is TRBV6-2 or TRBV6-3, the J call TRBJ2-7; 10 bases map to TRBD2. This CDR3 spans 15 amino acids. With 4 bases clipped from V and 2 bases from J, the junction kept 5 bases outside the gene matches. In germline, CDR1 is MNHEY, CDR2 SVGEGT. The CDR3 DNA follows: TGTGCCAGCAGTTCCCCTAGCGGGAGTCCCTACGAGCAGTACTTC. It yields the protein CASSSPSGSPYEQYF.

V gene TRBV3-1 (or the pseudogene TRBV3-2) combines with J gene TRBJ1-1, with D perhaps TRBD1 (5 bases). Germline V gene sequence: CDR1 LGHDT, CDR2 YNNKEL (reference sequence). Trimming shortened V by 4 bases and J by 0 bases, and 6 bases separated the two germline ends. The CDR3 has 13 residues. DNA for the CDR3: TGTGCCAGCAGCCGCAGGGTGAACACTGAAGCTTTCTTT. Protein sequence: CASSRRVNTEAFF.

The chain recombines TRBV29-1 with TRBJ1-4; TRBD1 might be the D (6 bases). There are 13 residues in the CDR3. Trimming pared 3 bases from V and 4 bases from J, leaving 9 bases between. The germline gives CDR1 SQVTM, CDR2 ANQGSEA. This CDR3 is CSVEDSYNEKLFF. CDR3 sequence (DNA): TGCAGCGTTGAGGACAGCTATAATGAAAAACTGTTTTTT.

The rearrangement uses TRBV19 and TRBJ2-5; TRBD1 matches at 7 bases. Germline CDR1 is LNHDA and CDR2 is SQIVND (reference sequence). V was clipped by 5 bases and J by 2 bases; unmatched bases: 17. The CDR3 is made up of 18 amino acids. The CDR3 region has the DNA TGTGCCAGTAGTCCGACCCCCGCCGGGACAGACATTCAAGAGACCCAGTACTTC. Protein: CASSPTPAGTDIQETQYF.

V gene TRBV25-1 combines with J gene TRBJ1-1; tentatively, D is TRBD1 (6 bases). Looked up from germline, CDR1 is MGHDK and CDR2 is SYGVNS. The CDR3 has 16 residues. V was shortened by 2 bases and J by 0 bases, with 13 bases between the two germline ends. The DNA for the CDR3 is TGTGCCAGCAGTGAAGATACAGGGTGGGTGAACACTGAAGCTTTCTTT. Residues: CASSEDTGWVNTEAFF.

The chain is built from TRBV4-3 and TRBJ1-1; TRBD1 is a possible D gene (6 bases). The CDR3 covers 15 residues. V was pared by 8 bases and J by 1 base, with 17 bases between. CDR1 is LGHNA and CDR2 is YSLEER in the germline V gene. The CDR3 bases are TGCGCCAGCCGGCCAGGGGTAAATACGAACACTGAAGCTTTCTTT. This sequence encodes CASRPGVNTNTEAFF.

The V and J genes are TRBV4-1 and TRBJ2-7; 8 nucleotides agree with TRBD2. The CDR3 covers 16 residues. Trimming cost V 3 bases and J 6 bases; bases outside gene matches: 13. Germline CDR1 MGHRA, CDR2 YSYEKL. CDR3 bases: TGCGCCAGCAGCCAGGAAGCGGGAGAGGCCTTTCGCGAGCAGTACTTC. Its translation is CASSQEAGEAFREQYF.

The table lists this clone with a count of one. CDR3 amino acids: CASSWTSITDTQYF. Written as DNA, the CDR3 is TGCGCCAGCAGTTGGACTAGTATCACAGATACGCAGTATTTT. This chain connects TRBV10-2 to TRBJ2-3; 7 nucleotides match TRBD2. The CDR3 totals 14 residues. Germline CDR1 WSHSY, CDR2 SAAADI. V trimming: 5 bases; J trimming: 2 bases; junction bases outside the gene matches: 4.

J is TRBJ1-6 and V is TRBV21-1. TRBV21-1 is assigned pseudogene status. This CDR3 is 16 amino acids long. The CDR3 region is CASSKDLPFYNSPLHF. The CDR3 DNA sequence: TGTGCCAGCAGCAAAGATCTACCTTTTTATAATTCACCCCTCCACTTT.

CDR3 loop: CASSLTGTGGVGTEAFF. CDR3 nucleotides: TGTGCCAGCAGTTTAACCGGGACAGGGGGCGTAGGGACTGAAGCTTTCTTT. This rearrangement joins TRBV27 to TRBJ1-1; 12 positions match TRBD1. CDR3 length equals 17 residues. CDR1 is MNHEY and CDR2 is SMNVEV in the germline V gene (reference sequence). The V segment lost 2 bases and the J segment 5 bases; nucleotides outside the gene matches: 9.

The chain joins TRBV29-1 to TRBJ2-3; no clear D. CDR3 length: 13 amino acids. The germline V and J ends were trimmed by 5 bases and 0 bases, with 9 bases remaining between them. From germline, CDR1 is SQVTM and CDR2 ANQGSEA. CDR3 bases: TGCAGCGTTCGGGTACTGAGCACAGATACGCAGTATTTT. Encoded protein: CSVRVLSTDTQYF.

CDR3 protein: CASSYTDTQYF. Written as DNA, the CDR3 is TGCGCCAGCAGTTACACAGATACGCAGTATTTT. V and J are TRBV5-1 and TRBJ2-3; D is unresolved. Deletions cut 5 bases from V and 2 bases from J, with 3 bases between. The CDR3 is 11 residues long. Germline V lookup: CDR1 SGHRS, CDR2 YFSETQ.

The chain has TRBV6-5 and TRBJ1-1, with 7 bases that match TRBD1. Germline CDR1 and CDR2: MNHEY and SVGAGI. The CDR3 extends over 16 amino acids. The V gene end was trimmed by 2 bases and the J gene end by 0 bases; junction bases not matched to a gene: 6. The CDR3: CASSYGSGQLNTEAFF. As DNA, the CDR3 is TGTGCCAGCAGTTACGGGTCGGGACAGCTGAACACTGAAGCTTTCTTT.

The genes are TRBV19 and TRBJ1-6; D may be TRBD1 (5 bases). CDR3 length: 19 residues. The V gene's germline CDR1 is LNHDA and CDR2 SQIVND (reference sequence). The V gene lost 2 bases and the J gene lost 7 bases, with 24 bases spanning the gap. The CDR3 nucleotides are TGTGCCAGTAGTATAACCCTTCAGGGAGGGAAAACACAAAATTCACCCCTCCACTTT. Its translation: CASSITLQGGKTQNSPLHF.

V gene TRBV7-3 combines with J gene TRBJ2-7; 9 bases match TRBD1. CDR3 length equals 13 residues. The V and J ends lost 5 bases and 5 bases, in that order; junction bases with no gene match: 4. The germline gives CDR1 SGHTA, CDR2 FQGTGA. The CDR3 is CASSQDRGNEQYF. The CDR3 DNA follows: TGTGCCAGCAGCCAGGACAGGGGCAACGAGCAGTACTTC.

V gene TRBV7-8 combines with J gene TRBJ2-5; 7 positions match TRBD1. Germline V gives CDR1 SGHVS, CDR2 FQNEAQ. The CDR3 sequence is 16 residues long. Trimming cost V 5 bases and J 4 bases; bases outside gene matches: 13. CDR3 in DNA: TGTGCCAGCAGCGCCGGGACAGTTTATGGTCTAGAGACCCAGTACTTC. Its translation: CASSAGTVYGLETQYF.

V and J are TRBV20-1 and TRBJ2-7; maybe TRBD1 (5 bases). This CDR3 has 11 amino acids. V lost 3 bases and J lost 6, with 9 bases in between. The germline V gene has CDR1 DFQATT and CDR2 SNEGSKA (reference sequence). The CDR3: CSARLRGEQYF. DNA for the CDR3: TGCAGTGCTAGGCTAAGGGGCGAGCAGTACTTC.

The chain has TRBV18 and TRBJ2-2; TRBD2 agrees at 7 bases. This CDR3 comprises 15 residues. The V gene's germline CDR1 is KGHSH and CDR2 LQKENI. The V and J ends lost 2 bases and 6 bases, in that order; junction bases with no gene match: 6. For the CDR3, the DNA is TGTGCCAGCTCACCAATTGGCGGGGGATCCGGGGAGCTGTTTTTT. Its protein is CASSPIGGGSGELFF.

V and J are TRBV19 and TRBJ2-1; 7 nucleotides agree with TRBD2. V trimming: 5 bases; J trimming: 7 bases; junction bases outside the gene matches: 14. In germline, CDR1 is LNHDA, CDR2 SQIVND (reference sequence). This CDR3 is built from 16 residues. In nucleotides, the CDR3 is TGTGCCAGTAGTCTCGGGCGGTCCCCGGGGGGTAATGAGCAGTTCTTC. Translation gives CASSLGRSPGGNEQFF.

The count of this clone is one. This chain links TRBV2 with TRBJ2-5; the match to TRBD1 covers 8 bases. V lost 6 bases to trimming and J lost 2 bases; unmatched junction nucleotides: 8. The CDR3 sequence is 15 residues long. CDR1 is SNHLY, CDR2 FYNNEI, per germline. The CDR3 loop is CASRRQGIGQETQYF. CDR3 nucleotides: TGTGCCAGCAGACGACAGGGGATCGGGCAAGAGACCCAGTACTTC.

The chain carries TRBV19 and TRBJ2-2, with 9 positions matching TRBD1. After removal of 4 bases from V and 0 bases from J, the junction contained 9 bases not matched to a gene. The germline V gene has CDR1 LNHDA and CDR2 SQIVND (reference sequence). The CDR3 totals 18 residues. CDR3 sequence: CASSNRDRAASNTGELFF. As DNA, the CDR3 is TGTGCCAGTAGTAACCGGGACAGGGCGGCTTCGAACACCGGGGAGCTGTTTTTT.

The chain joins TRBV29-1 to TRBJ1-2; TRBD1 might be the D (6 bases). V was shortened by 2 bases and J by 3 bases, with 19 bases between the two germline ends. CDR1 is SQVTM, CDR2 ANQGSEA, per germline. The CDR3 runs 16 residues. The CDR3 loop reads CSVETYRADTHYGYTF. The CDR3, as DNA: TGCAGCGTTGAAACGTACAGGGCTGACACTCACTATGGCTACACCTTC.

The gene calls are TRBV28 and TRBJ1-1; no clear D. Germline-derived CDR1 and CDR2 are MDHEN and SYDVKM. This CDR3 is 14 amino acids long. V lost 5 bases to trimming and J lost 5 bases, with 15 bases between them. The DNA of the CDR3 is TGTGCCAGCAGTAAAGACCCGGCGCGGACTGAAGCTTTCTTT. Translation: CASSKDPARTEAFF. The full variable domain, its missing parts supplied by reference TRBV28 and TRBJ1-1, is DVKVTQSSRYLVKRTGEKVFLECVQDMDHENMFWYRQDPGLGLRLIYFSYDVKMKEKGDIPEGYSVSREKKERFSLILESASTNQTSMYLCASSKDPARTEAFFGQGTRLTVV.

V usage is TRBV5-4 and J usage is TRBJ2-2, with TRBD2 matching over 11 bases. CDR1 and CDR2 from the germline V gene are SGHNT and YYREEE (reference sequence). This CDR3 comprises 16 residues. V gave up 0 bases and J gave up 6 bases; unmatched junction bases: 4. The CDR3 reads CASSLVSGGASGELFF. The CDR3 DNA reads as TGTGCCAGCAGCTTGGTTAGCGGGGGGGCCTCCGGGGAGCTGTTTTTT.

This sequence joins TRBV10-3 and TRBJ2-2; TRBD1 might be the D (5 bases). Germline V gives CDR1 ENHRY, CDR2 SYGVKD. Trimming removed 6 bases from V and 9 bases from J, with 11 bases in between. The CDR3 runs 12 residues. The CDR3 nucleotides read TGTGCCATCAGCCAGGCAGGGAGGGAGCTGTTTTTT. Its protein product is CAISQAGRELFF.